The T cell receptor beta chain under discussion was sequenced for a study of Ad26.COV2.S vaccination and SARS-CoV-2 variants. This clone was picked up a small number of times. Treatment in this sample: around 19 received Ad26.COV2.S at low or high dose, single or two shots; 5 received placebo; per-sample allocation not given. Specimen acquisition occurred on day 63 following the initial vaccine or placebo injection. With 4 bases clipped from V and 5 bases from J, the junction kept 9 bases outside the gene matches. Germline-derived CDR1 and CDR2 are SGHDT and YYEEEE. This CDR3 has 16 residues. Only in-frame clones appear in the TCRdb table, and some are missing; sequencing was by immunoSEQ multiplex PCR. The profile shows approximately 400,000 clones, approximately 81% of them singletons.

Sequencing was performed on peripheral blood, taken in a trial of Ad26.COV2.S vaccine versus placebo. The rearrangement links TRBV5-6 to TRBJ2-2; 9 bases are shared with TRBD1. This receptor was obtained from a person aged 18-65 years who received the Ad26.COV2.S COVID-19 vaccine or a placebo. The CDR3 reads CASSRPGQGRTGELFF. CDR3 bases: TGTGCCAGCAGCAGACCGGGACAGGGACGGACCGGGGAGCTGTTTTTT.